This T cell receptor (beta chain) was found in a study of tumor-infiltrating lymphocytes in primary liver carcinoma. Study-level findings and limits: Tumor-adjacent and tumor-blood pairs overlapped less than tumor region pairs did.

The germline CDR1 and CDR2 sequences are SGHNT and YENEEA. CDR3 size: 15 residues. J lost 13 bases, V lost 8 bases, and 18 bases had no gene match. With a constant-region primer, TCR beta cDNA was made from about 0.55 ug of total RNA. Libraries for TCR beta were built through three nested multiplex PCR rounds, which together made up a slightly modified ARM-PCR procedure. In the first two PCR rounds, TRBV1-TRBV30 forward primers were paired with a C-beta reverse primer, and each round lasted around 10 cycles. TCRdb recomputed calls from the multiplex PCR reads with MiXCR, one row per CDR3 protein. The data contain approximately 110,000 distinct CDR3 sequences, 64% of them singletons. Between roughly 17 and 31 mg of unsorted bulk tissue served as the source from which RNA and DNA were co-extracted. Patients diagnosed with primary liver carcinoma received treatment through surgical resection. Turning to this clonotype: Its antigen is currently unknown.

The origin of this receptor is a woman aged 55-70 years with primary liver carcinoma and hepatitis B virus infection. This sequence joins TRBV11-3 and TRBJ2-7, with 12 bases that match TRBD1. Sequencing was carried out using liver tumor tissue from sampling region 3. Subset defined: tumor region T3, left-lateral pole. Here the CDR3 DNA reads TGTGCCAGCGGCCCCGGGACAGGGGGCAACTACGAACAATACTTC. It encodes CASGPGTGGNYEQYF.